These T cell receptor beta chains were read from a single sample in a study of siplizumab effects on memory and regulatory T cells. Using immunoSEQ multiplex PCR, the repertoire was profiled, and TCRdb retains in-frame clones only, with some absent. The sample has some 100,000 clones, around 97% seen once. Sequences were obtained from naive CD4+ T cells sorted from blood. The receptors come from a human donor in good health. CDR3s include the opening cysteine and the closing phenylalanine or tryptophan. A D gene is named only where the DNA matches it firmly. The size entry is marked missing in some rows and otherwise reads once, few, many or a size class.

d_gene	v_gene	j_gene	len	abundance	CDR3aa	CDR3nt
.	TRBV7-9	TRBJ1-3	15	few	CASSLGISSGNTIYF	TGTGCCAGCAGCTTGGGCATCTCCTCTGGAAACACCATATATTTT
.	TRBV19	TRBJ2-7	13	.	CASSIDRSYEQYF	TGTGCCAGTAGTATTGACAGGTCCTACGAGCAGTACTTC
.	TRBV5-1	TRBJ2-5	17	.	CASSSPYSGTFKETQYF	TGCGCCAGCAGCTCCCCGTACAGCGGAACCTTTAAAGAGACCCAGTACTTC
TRBD2	TRBV10-3	TRBJ2-1	16	.	CAISKSGGSFLNEQFF	TGTGCCATCAGTAAGAGCGGGGGGTCCTTCCTCAATGAGCAGTTCTTC
.	TRBV5-4	TRBJ1-2	15	.	CASSLVAGGDYGYTF	TGTGCCAGCAGCTTGGTCGCAGGAGGGGACTATGGCTACACCTTC
.	TRBV7-2	TRBJ2-3	16	.	CASSLAKGFSTDTQYF	TGTGCCAGCAGCTTAGCGAAGGGATTTAGCACAGATACGCAGTATTTT
.	TRBV6-1	TRBJ1-2	14	.	CASRSFTGNYGYTF	TGTGCCAGCAGATCGTTCACGGGAAACTATGGCTACACCTTC
TRBD2	TRBV7-2	TRBJ2-7	16	.	CASSWSSGGSVYEQYF	TGTGCCAGCAGCTGGTCTAGCGGGGGTTCAGTGTACGAGCAGTACTTC
TRBD1	TRBV5-6	TRBJ2-7	15	.	CASSPTGTGVVEQYF	TGTGCCAGCAGCCCAACCGGGACAGGGGTAGTCGAGCAGTACTTC
.	TRBV14	TRBJ1-1	13	.	CASSQDRGGKAFF	TGTGCCAGCAGCCAAGATCGAGGAGGGAAAGCTTTCTTT
.	TRBV5-6	TRBJ1-2	14	.	CASSLRQLPDGYTF	TGTGCCAGCAGCTTAAGACAGTTACCTGATGGCTACACCTTC
.	TRBV7-9	TRBJ2-7	12	.	CASSFYGYEQYF	TGTGCCAGCAGCTTCTATGGCTACGAGCAGTACTTC
.	TRBV15	TRBJ2-7	12	.	CATSRDSFEQYF	TGTGCCACCAGCAGAGACAGTTTCGAGCAGTACTTC
TRBD1	TRBV18	TRBJ1-5	16	once	CASSRQGAGADQPQHF	TGTGCCAGCTCGCGACAGGGGGCTGGGGCTGATCAGCCCCAGCATTTT
.	TRBV6-4	TRBJ2-1	16	.	CASSDWAAGEKNEQFF	TGTGCCAGCAGTGACTGGGCGGCGGGCGAGAAAAATGAGCAGTTCTTC
TRBD1	TRBV5-4	TRBJ2-6	18	.	CASSSGAGGISGANVLTF	TGTGCCAGCAGCTCCGGGGCAGGGGGCATTTCTGGGGCCAACGTCCTGACTTTC
.	TRBV28	TRBJ2-7	16	.	CASSPAAGGRFDEQYF	TGTGCCAGCAGTCCCGCCGCCGGGGGGCGCTTTGACGAGCAGTACTTC
TRBD2	TRBV7-7	TRBJ2-1	15	.	CASSLIAGSLNEQFF	TGTGCCAGCAGCTTAATAGCGGGGTCTTTGAATGAGCAGTTCTTC
.	TRBV7-2	TRBJ2-6	15	.	CASILTGPGANVLTF	TGTGCCAGCATCCTTACGGGTCCCGGGGCCAACGTCCTGACTTTC
.	TRBV19	TRBJ1-6	14	.	CASKAGAYNSPLHF	TGTGCCAGTAAAGCAGGGGCATATAATTCACCCCTCCACTTT
.	TRBV28	TRBJ2-3	16	.	CASSLRRNFYTDTQYF	TGTGCCAGCAGTTTGCGCCGGAATTTTTACACAGATACGCAGTATTTT
.	TRBV28	TRBJ2-3	14	once	CASRDLLLTDTQYF	TGTGCCAGCAGGGACTTACTACTCACAGATACGCAGTATTTT
.	TRBV9	TRBJ2-6	17	.	CASSVAGVGLVPNVLTF	TGTGCCAGCAGCGTAGCAGGGGTTGGGCTCGTCCCCAACGTCCTGACTTTC
TRBD1	TRBV5-5	TRBJ2-7	14	.	CASSTTGKHYEQYF	TGTGCCAGCAGCACGACAGGGAAACACTACGAGCAGTACTTC
.	TRBV6-5	TRBJ1-2	12	.	CVAAQSGYGYTF	TGTGTCGCAGCCCAGAGTGGCTATGGCTACACCTTC
TRBD1	TRBV29-1	TRBJ1-1	12	.	CSGRQGNTEAFF	TGCAGCGGACGACAGGGGAACACTGAAGCTTTCTTT
.	TRBV7-7	TRBJ2-1	17	.	CASSLTFSGTFNNEQFF	TGTGCCAGCAGCTTAACGTTTTCTGGGACTTTCAACAATGAGCAGTTCTTC
TRBD2	TRBV18	TRBJ2-1	14	.	CASSPVAGDNEQFF	TGTGCCAGCTCACCAGTTGCGGGGGACAATGAGCAGTTCTTC
TRBD2	TRBV6-5	TRBJ2-5	14	.	CASTQGSGGETQYF	TGTGCCAGCACCCAGGGGAGCGGGGGAGAGACCCAGTACTTC
TRBD1	TRBV6-1	TRBJ2-7	15	.	CASAHPPVTGHEQYF	TGTGCCAGCGCCCATCCACCGGTGACAGGGCACGAGCAGTACTTC
.	TRBV6-5	TRBJ2-5	14	.	CATPLQGDSETQYF	TGTGCCACCCCCCTGCAGGGTGACTCAGAGACCCAGTACTTC
.	TRBV6-1	TRBJ1-1	14	.	CASSHGGGNTEAFF	TGTGCCAGCAGCCACGGGGGGGGTAACACTGAAGCTTTCTTT
TRBD2	TRBV18	TRBJ2-1	16	.	CASSPGTSGANNEQFF	TGTGCCAGCTCACCTGGGACTAGCGGGGCCAACAATGAGCAGTTCTTC
.	TRBV6-6	TRBJ1-5	13	.	CASSWGGEQPQHF	TGTGCCAGCAGTTGGGGGGGGGAACAGCCCCAGCATTTT
.	TRBV13	TRBJ1-5	15	.	CASSLGPQGRQPQHF	TGTGCCAGCAGCCTGGGACCTCAAGGCAGGCAGCCCCAGCATTTT
.	TRBV7-2	TRBJ2-5	14	.	CASSLGRNQETQYF	TGTGCCAGCAGCTTAGGTCGAAACCAAGAGACCCAGTACTTC
TRBD1	TRBV18	TRBJ2-1	15	.	CASSPRTGDYNEQFF	TGTGCCAGCTCACCGAGGACAGGGGACTACAATGAGCAGTTCTTC
TRBD1	TRBV5-4	TRBJ2-7	14	.	CASSLGQGFYEQYF	TGTGCCAGCAGCTTGGGACAGGGATTCTACGAGCAGTACTTC
.	TRBV25-1	TRBJ2-1	15	.	CASSESDSSYNEQFF	TGTGCCAGCAGTGAATCGGACAGCTCCTACAATGAGCAGTTCTTC
.	TRBV14	TRBJ1-2	14	.	CASSQRQVPWSYTF	TGTGCCAGCAGCCAAAGACAGGTCCCTTGGAGCTACACCTTC
TRBD2	TRBV19	TRBJ2-1	14	.	CASSIGGGANEQFF	TGTGCCAGTAGTATAGGCGGGGGGGCCAATGAGCAGTTCTTC